Below, 13 T cell receptor beta chains from the same sample are listed, as sequenced in a study of T cell responses to AZD1222 COVID-19 vaccine. This table comes from immunoSEQ multiplex PCR, and its TCRdb copy is limited to in-frame clones, with some not included. The sample includes fewer than 130,000 clones, about 94% of them seen just once. This material consisted of peripheral blood, taken 28 days after the second AZD1222 dose. Receptors originate from an adult who received the AZD1222 COVID-19 vaccine.

This chain joins TRBV6-2 or TRBV6-3 and TRBJ1-5; D unclear. Germline CDR1 and CDR2: MNHEY and SVGEGT. The CDR3 covers 18 residues. The ends were cut back, 5 bases at V and 0 bases at J, with 20 bases in the middle. The CDR3 coding sequence is TGTGCCAGCAGTCCGAAAGGTCGGCAAATCTATAGCAATCAGCCCCAGCATTTT. This gives the protein CASSPKGRQIYSNQPQHF.

The J gene is TRBJ2-5, the V gene TRBV2, with unresolved D. This CDR3 has 14 amino acids. V lost 2 bases and J lost 2, with 9 bases in between. In germline, CDR1 is SNHLY, CDR2 FYNNEI. CDR3 in amino acids: CASSEWVRQETQYF. Here the CDR3 DNA reads TGTGCCAGCAGTGAATGGGTCAGACAAGAGACCCAGTACTTC.

V and J are TRBV6-6 and TRBJ1-1; the D is unclear. Trimming stripped 10 bases from V and 0 bases from J, with 12 bases between. Germline V gene data show CDR1 as MNHNY and CDR2 as SVGAGI (reference sequence). The CDR3 spans 13 residues. CDR3 DNA sequence: TGTGCCACGAGCTCCCATATGAACACTGAAGCTTTCTTT. This encodes CATSSHMNTEAFF.

The rearrangement links TRBV19 to TRBJ2-7, with D maybe TRBD1 (5 bases). Trimming took off 5 bases at V and 5 bases at J, with 16 bases between the two ends. CDR3 length equals 14 residues. The germline V gene encodes CDR1 LNHDA and CDR2 SQIVND (reference sequence). CDR3 coding DNA: TGTGCCAGTAGTCCGCTTGCAGGGTTTGACGAGCAGTACTTC. Amino acids: CASSPLAGFDEQYF.

The rearrangement joins TRBV19 to TRBJ1-1; D is unclear. The CDR3 extends over 15 amino acids. Germline loops: CDR1 LNHDA, CDR2 SQIVND (reference sequence). V was cut by 3 bases and J by 0 bases, with 11 bases left in between. Written as DNA, the CDR3 is TGTGCCAGTAGTATTGGCCGGATCATGAACACTGAAGCTTTCTTT. Its protein is CASSIGRIMNTEAFF.

The chain recombines TRBV7-9 with TRBJ2-3; D is ambiguous. V was shortened by 1 base and J by 4 bases, with 3 bases between the two germline ends. CDR3 length equals 12 residues. Germline V gene lookup returns CDR1 SEHNR and CDR2 FQNEAQ (reference sequence). The CDR3 here is CASSLVSDTQYF. The CDR3 DNA follows: TGTGCCAGCAGCTTAGTTTCAGATACGCAGTATTTT. The full variable domain, in which reference TRBV7-9 and TRBJ2-3 provide the parts outside the CDR3, is DTGVSQNPRHKITKRGQNVTFRCDPISEHNRLYWYRQTLGQGPEFLTYFQNEAQLEKSRLLSDRFSAERPKGSFSTLEIQRTEQGDSAMYLCASSLVSDTQYFGPGTRLTVL.

This sequence joins TRBV2 and TRBJ1-5, with a weak D call TRBD1 (5 bases). This CDR3 contains 14 residues. Germline V lookup: CDR1 SNHLY, CDR2 FYNNEI. Trimming removed 5 bases at V and 5 bases at J, with 13 bases between. In nucleotides, the CDR3 is TGTGCCAGCAGTCCCGGAAGGGGTGATCAGCCCCAGCATTTT. Amino acid sequence: CASSPGRGDQPQHF.

The V call is TRBV28, the J call TRBJ2-7, with 9 bases identical to TRBD1. CDR1 and CDR2 from the germline V gene are MDHEN and SYDVKM. The CDR3 totals 13 residues. J lost 4 bases, V lost 6 bases, and 4 bases had no gene match. The CDR3 DNA follows: TGTGCCAGCAGCTATGGACAGGGGTACGAGCAGTACTTC. It encodes CASSYGQGYEQYF.

The genes are TRBV11-3 and TRBJ2-7, with 7 bases identical to TRBD2. The CDR3 is 15 residues long. Per the germline V gene, CDR1 is SGHNT and CDR2 is YENEEA. V shed 3 bases, J shed 1 base, and the junction held 6 bases outside the gene matches. The CDR3 reads CASSFAGEGSYEQYF. CDR3 sequence (DNA): TGTGCCAGCAGCTTTGCCGGGGAGGGGTCCTACGAGCAGTACTTC.

This clone was detected once. CDR3 sequence: CASSKGGAARFF. The CDR3 nucleotides are TGTGCCAGCAGTAAAGGGGGGGCGGCCAGGTTCTTC. The chain employs TRBV12-3 or TRBV12-4 and TRBJ2-1; D is possibly TRBD2 (7 bases). The V and J ends lost 5 bases and 15 bases respectively, with 17 bases between them. The CDR3 totals 12 residues.

In its sample, this clone was seen once. The chain has TRBV5-8 and TRBJ1-1, with 12 bases matching TRBD1. Trimming at V came to 1 base and at J to 4 bases, leaving 8 bases not matched to a gene. Germline values: CDR1 SGHTS, CDR2 YDEGEE. The CDR3 is 17 residues long. The CDR3 reads CASSLLSGTGGITEAFF. In DNA, the CDR3 is TGTGCCAGCAGCTTGTTAAGTGGGACAGGGGGCATCACTGAAGCTTTCTTT.

In the case of this clone: The same CDR3 can be traced to other DNA sequences in this sample. This rearrangement joins TRBV18 to TRBJ2-3; unclear D gene. The CDR3 runs 13 residues. The V gene's germline CDR1 is KGHSH and CDR2 LQKENI. V lost 3 bases and J lost 2, with 6 bases in between. The CDR3, as DNA: TGTGCCAGCTCACCCCCCTCCACAGATACGCAGTATTTT. Translation gives CASSPPSTDTQYF.

V is TRBV14 and J is TRBJ2-7, with TRBD2 matching 13 bases. CDR3 length: 17 residues. Germline V gene data show CDR1 as SGHDN and CDR2 as FVKESK. With V trimmed by 4 bases and J by 3 bases, 9 bases remained unmatched. The CDR3 loop is CASSLRLAGGPIYEQYF. For the CDR3, the DNA is TGTGCCAGCAGCCTCAGACTAGCGGGAGGACCCATCTACGAGCAGTACTTC.